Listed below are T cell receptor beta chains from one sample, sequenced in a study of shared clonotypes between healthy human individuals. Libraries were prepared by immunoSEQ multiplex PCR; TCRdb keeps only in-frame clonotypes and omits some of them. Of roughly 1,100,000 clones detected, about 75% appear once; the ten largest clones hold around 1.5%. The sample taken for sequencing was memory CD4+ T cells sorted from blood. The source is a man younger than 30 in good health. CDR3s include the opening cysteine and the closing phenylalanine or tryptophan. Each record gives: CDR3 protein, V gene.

CDR3: CASSYGPVYGYTF
V: TRBV6-5

CDR3: CASSGEASNSPLHF
V: TRBV10-1

CDR3: CASSLGGGGSAGYTF
V: TRBV5-1

CDR3: CASSLGGPEGYTF
V: TRBV7-9

CDR3: CARRWPQDTQYF
V: TRBV5-1

CDR3: CASSSHAGISYNEQFF
V: TRBV7-6

CDR3: CASSAQGGSTEAFF
V: TRBV6-1

CDR3: CASRGSGGADTQYF
V: TRBV10-2

CDR3: CASSMAGYNQPQHF
V: TRBV19

CDR3: CSAAHGTEAFF
V: TRBV20-1

CDR3: CASSPQQGPQETQYF
V: TRBV5-1

CDR3: CASSQNWKETQYF
V: TRBV2

CDR3: CASSRTGTGTYGYTF
V: TRBV11-2

CDR3: CASSLSRDVELFF
V: TRBV7-2

CDR3: CASSLVTSGRTDTQYF
V: TRBV7-9

CDR3: CASSQADRDYNEQFF
V: TRBV4-1

CDR3: CASSQGGGEETQYF
V: TRBV4-2

CDR3: CASSLSVTSVGTQYF
V: TRBV7-2

CDR3: CASSTRQGWDQPQHF
V: TRBV7-2

CDR3: CASRRSGDYTGELFF
V: TRBV5-1

CDR3: CASSPGTGKTEAFF
V: TRBV11-2

CDR3: CASSLVGTTGELFF
V: TRBV11-2

CDR3: CASSPRRADGYTF
V: TRBV21-1